Listed below are T cell receptor beta chains from one sample, sequenced in a study of siplizumab effects on memory and regulatory T cells. Generated by immunoSEQ multiplex PCR, the TCRdb table keeps only in-frame clones and is missing some. The repertoire has roughly 100,000 clones, roughly 97% of them found once; the top ten carry 0.031%. The source material was naive CD4+ T cells sorted from blood. The receptors here all came from a human donor in good health. Each CDR3 is given with its conserved first and last residue. A D gene is named only where the DNA matches it firmly. Only some rows state a clone size, as once, few, many or a class for expanded clones.

clone size: -; J gene: TRBJ2-1; V gene: TRBV7-3; D gene: -; CDR3 protein: CASSFGDGQQFF; CDR3 DNA: TGTGCCAGCAGCTTCGGGGACGGCCAGCAGTTCTTC
clone size: -; J gene: TRBJ2-7; V gene: TRBV10-3; D gene: -; CDR3 protein: CAITAGSYEQYF; CDR3 DNA: TGTGCCATCACCGCCGGGTCCTACGAGCAGTACTTC
clone size: -; J gene: TRBJ1-2; V gene: TRBV7-6; D gene: TRBD1; CDR3 protein: CASRPGTGGTYGYTF; CDR3 DNA: TGTGCCAGCAGACCCGGGACAGGGGGTACCTATGGCTACACCTTC
clone size: -; J gene: TRBJ2-3; V gene: TRBV25-1; D gene: TRBD1; CDR3 protein: CASSEGTGPGTDTQYF; CDR3 DNA: TGTGCCAGCAGTGAAGGGACAGGCCCCGGCACAGATACGCAGTATTTT
clone size: once; J gene: TRBJ1-5; V gene: TRBV30; D gene: -; CDR3 protein: CAWSDGSNQPQHF; CDR3 DNA: TGTGCCTGGAGTGACGGGTCCAATCAGCCCCAGCATTTT
clone size: -; J gene: TRBJ2-5; V gene: TRBV5-1; D gene: -; CDR3 protein: CASSLTQETQYF; CDR3 DNA: TGCGCCAGCAGCTTGACACAAGAGACCCAGTACTTC
clone size: -; J gene: TRBJ1-5; V gene: TRBV5-1; D gene: -; CDR3 protein: CASSLGTGQNQPQHF; CDR3 DNA: TGCGCCAGCAGCTTGGGGACGGGCCAGAATCAGCCCCAGCATTTT
clone size: -; J gene: TRBJ2-5; V gene: TRBV11-1; D gene: -; CDR3 protein: CASSLAEGGTETQYF; CDR3 DNA: TGTGCCAGCAGCTTAGCTGAGGGGGGCACGGAGACCCAGTACTTC
clone size: -; J gene: TRBJ1-2; V gene: TRBV7-2; D gene: -; CDR3 protein: CASSPSGTSEAGYTF; CDR3 DNA: TGTGCCAGCAGCCCTTCAGGGACATCTGAAGCTGGCTACACCTTC
clone size: -; J gene: TRBJ2-2; V gene: TRBV6-5; D gene: -; CDR3 protein: CASRSPTDTGELFF; CDR3 DNA: TGTGCCAGCAGATCCCCTACGGACACCGGGGAGCTGTTTTTT
clone size: once; J gene: TRBJ2-1; V gene: TRBV11-1; D gene: -; CDR3 protein: CASSLPQNEQFF; CDR3 DNA: TGTGCCAGCAGCTTACCTCAAAATGAGCAGTTCTTC
clone size: -; J gene: TRBJ1-4; V gene: TRBV5-6; D gene: TRBD1; CDR3 protein: CASSIRDSNEKLFF; CDR3 DNA: TGTGCCAGCAGCATTAGGGACAGTAATGAAAAACTGTTTTTT
clone size: -; J gene: TRBJ2-1; V gene: TRBV10-2; D gene: -; CDR3 protein: CASRAVSYNEQFF; CDR3 DNA: TGCGCCAGCAGAGCCGTATCCTACAATGAGCAGTTCTTC
clone size: -; J gene: TRBJ2-1; V gene: TRBV29-1; D gene: TRBD2; CDR3 protein: CTVPLGGGAYEQFF; CDR3 DNA: TGCACCGTTCCGTTGGGCGGGGGGGCTTATGAGCAGTTCTTC
clone size: -; J gene: TRBJ1-1; V gene: TRBV10-3; D gene: -; CDR3 protein: CAIYGGLSEAFF; CDR3 DNA: TGTGCCATCTATGGGGGGCTCTCTGAAGCTTTCTTT
clone size: -; J gene: TRBJ1-5; V gene: TRBV7-9; D gene: TRBD1; CDR3 protein: CASSSDPGQLSNQPQHF; CDR3 DNA: TGTGCCAGCAGCTCCGACCCGGGACAGTTGAGCAATCAGCCCCAGCATTTT
clone size: -; J gene: TRBJ2-3; V gene: TRBV5-1; D gene: TRBD1; CDR3 protein: CASSVQGRVGTDTQYF; CDR3 DNA: TGCGCCAGCAGCGTACAGGGGCGAGTTGGGACAGATACGCAGTATTTT
clone size: -; J gene: TRBJ1-2; V gene: TRBV28; D gene: TRBD1; CDR3 protein: CASSLRAGTGGKGNYGYTF; CDR3 DNA: TGTGCCAGCAGCCTAAGGGCCGGGACAGGGGGGAAGGGTAACTATGGCTACACCTTC
clone size: -; J gene: TRBJ2-7; V gene: TRBV6-6; D gene: -; CDR3 protein: CASSYGSSSYEQYF; CDR3 DNA: TGTGCCAGCAGTTACGGGTCGAGCTCCTACGAGCAGTACTTC
clone size: -; J gene: TRBJ1-1; V gene: TRBV19; D gene: TRBD1; CDR3 protein: CASSRGDSSTEAFF; CDR3 DNA: TGTGCCAGTAGTAGGGGGGACAGTTCCACTGAAGCTTTCTTT
clone size: -; J gene: TRBJ2-5; V gene: TRBV5-1; D gene: -; CDR3 protein: CASSLAGLQGETQYF; CDR3 DNA: TGCGCCAGCAGCTTGGCGGGACTCCAGGGGGAGACCCAGTACTTC
clone size: -; J gene: TRBJ1-6; V gene: TRBV5-6; D gene: -; CDR3 protein: CASSTGQNYNSPLHF; CDR3 DNA: TGTGCCAGCAGCACCGGACAGAACTATAATTCACCCCTCCACTTT
clone size: -; J gene: TRBJ1-1; V gene: TRBV5-5; D gene: -; CDR3 protein: CASSLAGVTEAFF; CDR3 DNA: TGTGCCAGCAGCTTGGCGGGGGTCACTGAAGCTTTCTTT
clone size: -; J gene: TRBJ1-5; V gene: TRBV5-6; D gene: -; CDR3 protein: CASSLFLTSNQPQHF; CDR3 DNA: TGTGCCAGCAGCTTGTTTTTAACGTCCAATCAGCCCCAGCATTTT
clone size: -; J gene: TRBJ1-4; V gene: TRBV5-1; D gene: -; CDR3 protein: CASSRLEAGEKLFF; CDR3 DNA: TGTGCCAGCAGCCGTTTGGAGGCAGGTGAAAAACTGTTTTTT
clone size: -; J gene: TRBJ1-5; V gene: TRBV9; D gene: -; CDR3 protein: CASSEGVAGQPQHF; CDR3 DNA: TGTGCCAGCAGTGAGGGGGTCGCGGGACAGCCCCAGCATTTT
clone size: -; J gene: TRBJ1-5; V gene: TRBV30; D gene: -; CDR3 protein: CAWSEAGGNQPQHF; CDR3 DNA: TGTGCCTGGAGTGAGGCAGGCGGCAATCAGCCCCAGCATTTT
clone size: once; J gene: TRBJ2-2; V gene: TRBV5-1; D gene: TRBD2; CDR3 protein: CASSPIRTSGRIASNTGELFF; CDR3 DNA: TGCGCCAGCAGCCCTATTCGGACTAGCGGACGTATAGCCTCGAACACCGGGGAGCTGTTTTTT
clone size: -; J gene: TRBJ2-3; V gene: TRBV6-6; D gene: -; CDR3 protein: CASSYSSRDTQYF; CDR3 DNA: TGTGCCAGCAGTTACTCGAGCAGGGATACGCAGTATTTT
clone size: -; J gene: TRBJ1-3; V gene: TRBV10-3; D gene: -; CDR3 protein: CAITATSGNTIYF; CDR3 DNA: TGTGCCATCACGGCGACCTCTGGAAACACCATATATTTT
clone size: -; J gene: TRBJ1-3; V gene: TRBV19; D gene: -; CDR3 protein: CASSIFGGAAGNTIYF; CDR3 DNA: TGTGCCAGTAGTATTTTTGGGGGTGCGGCTGGAAACACCATATATTTT
clone size: -; J gene: TRBJ1-3; V gene: TRBV5-5; D gene: -; CDR3 protein: CANTQQGPSGNTIYF; CDR3 DNA: TGTGCCAACACCCAACAGGGTCCCTCTGGAAACACCATATATTTT
clone size: -; J gene: TRBJ2-3; V gene: TRBV9; D gene: TRBD2; CDR3 protein: CASSPLGTSVGTQYF; CDR3 DNA: TGTGCCAGCAGCCCCCTAGGGACTAGCGTAGGTACGCAGTATTTT
clone size: -; J gene: TRBJ2-1; V gene: TRBV11-3; D gene: TRBD2; CDR3 protein: CASSLEGTSAGDEQFF; CDR3 DNA: TGTGCCAGCAGCTTAGAGGGGACTAGCGCCGGAGATGAGCAGTTCTTC
clone size: -; J gene: TRBJ2-3; V gene: TRBV9; D gene: TRBD2; CDR3 protein: CASSGDRRGGTDTQYF; CDR3 DNA: TGTGCCAGCAGCGGGGACCGCCGGGGGGGCACAGATACGCAGTATTTT
clone size: once; J gene: TRBJ1-1; V gene: TRBV19; D gene: -; CDR3 protein: CASTQPGLNTEAFF; CDR3 DNA: TGTGCCAGTACCCAGCCAGGGCTAAACACTGAAGCTTTCTTT
clone size: -; J gene: TRBJ1-5; V gene: TRBV12-5; D gene: TRBD1; CDR3 protein: CASGMGQGNQPQHF; CDR3 DNA: TGTGCTAGTGGTATGGGACAGGGGAATCAGCCCCAGCATTTT
clone size: -; J gene: TRBJ2-7; V gene: TRBV5-6; D gene: TRBD1; CDR3 protein: CASSLSWTGGPEQYF; CDR3 DNA: TGTGCCAGCAGCTTGTCGTGGACAGGGGGCCCCGAGCAGTACTTC
clone size: -; J gene: TRBJ2-7; V gene: TRBV2; D gene: -; CDR3 protein: CAGSPDRPYEQYF; CDR3 DNA: TGTGCCGGCTCCCCGGACCGACCCTACGAGCAGTACTTC
clone size: -; J gene: TRBJ2-2; V gene: TRBV5-4; D gene: TRBD1; CDR3 protein: CASSRLAGGSTGELFF; CDR3 DNA: TGTGCCAGCAGCAGGTTGGCAGGGGGAAGCACCGGGGAGCTGTTTTTT